What follows are 27 T cell receptor beta chains derived from one specimen sequenced in a study of blood T cells in healthy people across ages. Alongside a J-beta primer mix, a sample-barcoded 5' primer served in a second PCR lasting about 7 to 12 cycles. From the 5' RACE reads, TCRdb called clonotypes with MiXCR, one entry per CDR3 protein. The sample includes around 990,000 distinct CDR3 sequences, more than 30% of them seen just once. Specimen: blood. All receptors come from a young man in good health.

The chain is built from TRBV7-3 and TRBJ1-1; no firm D call. This CDR3 has 19 amino acids. V was pared by 3 bases and J by 2 bases, with 25 bases between. Germline V gene lookup returns CDR1 SGHTA and CDR2 FQGTGA. CDR3 loop: CASSFRLEWSTRENTEAFF. DNA of the CDR3: TGTGCCAGCAGCTTCAGATTGGAGTGGAGTACAAGGGAAAACACTGAAGCTTTCTTT.

The gene calls are TRBV9 and TRBJ2-5, with 11 bases matching TRBD2. Trimming at V came to 4 bases and at J to 11 bases, leaving 13 bases not matched to a gene. Germline-derived CDR1 and CDR2 are SGDLS and YYNGEE. The CDR3 consists of 15 residues. CDR3 in amino acids: CASSSIAGGPGEQYF. In DNA form, the CDR3 reads TGTGCCAGCAGCTCCATAGCGGGGGGGCCAGGTGAGCAGTACTTC.

This clonotype was observed a few times. V usage is TRBV29-1 and J usage is TRBJ1-5, with TRBD1 matching over 8 bases. CDR1 and CDR2 (germline): SQVTM, ANQGSEA. Trimming cost V 6 bases and J 7 bases; bases outside gene matches: 8. The CDR3 sequence is 13 residues long. The CDR3 bases are TGCAGCGTCGTACAGGGGGTCGAACAGCCCCAGCATTTT. Translating it yields CSVVQGVEQPQHF. Full variable domain (remainder filled in from reference TRBV29-1 and TRBJ1-5): SAVISQKPSRDICQRGTSLTIQCQVDSQVTMMFWYRQQPGQSLTLIATANQGSEATYESGFVIDKFPISRPNLTFSTLTVSNMSPEDSSIYLCSVVQGVEQPQHFGDGTRLSIL.

This chain joins TRBV12-5 and TRBJ2-3; the D is unclear. The CDR3 is made up of 14 amino acids. Germline CDR1 is LGHNT and CDR2 is FRNRAP. Trimming took 2 bases from V and 2 from J, leaving 8 bases between them. This CDR3 is CASGLLTYTDTQYF. CDR3 nucleotide sequence: TGTGCTAGTGGTTTGCTGACTTACACAGATACGCAGTATTTT.

The gene calls are TRBV29-1 and TRBJ1-2; D is possibly TRBD1 (5 bases). V was pared by 4 bases and J by 4 bases, with 10 bases between. Germline lookup yields CDR1 SQVTM and CDR2 ANQGSEA. There are 12 residues in the CDR3. CDR3 in DNA: TGCAGCGTTGCAGGGATCCTCTATGGCTACACCTTC. This codes for CSVAGILYGYTF.

In DNA form, the CDR3 reads TGTGCCAGCAGCCAAGCCCTCAGAGGTTCACCCCTCCACTTT. Translating gives CASSQALRGSPLHF. The gene calls are TRBV3-1 and TRBJ1-6; no clear D. CDR3 length: 14 amino acids. CDR1 and CDR2 from the germline V gene are LGHDT and YNNKEL (reference sequence). The ends were cut back, 1 base at V and 9 bases at J, with 10 bases in the middle.

In its sample, this clonotype was seen a few times. The chain links TRBV7-9 to TRBJ2-3, with D possibly matching TRBD2 (5 bases). This CDR3 has 17 residues. Per germline, CDR1 SEHNR and CDR2 FQNEAQ (reference sequence). Deletions cut 1 base from V and 5 bases from J, with 19 bases between. The CDR3 DNA reads TGTGCCAGCAGCTTAGTTGGATGGAGGCCGATCGGAGATACGCAGTATTTT. Translation: CASSLVGWRPIGDTQYF.

This clonotype was observed a handful of times. This chain links TRBV7-2 with TRBJ2-3; the D is unclear. CDR3 length: 11 residues. CDR1 is SGHTA and CDR2 is FQGNSA in the germline V gene. V lost 1 base and J 8 bases, leaving 4 bases between the germline ends. The CDR3 here is CASSLDATQYF. In DNA form, the CDR3 reads TGTGCCAGCAGCTTAGACGCTACGCAGTATTTT. The whole variable domain, remainder taken from reference TRBV7-2 and TRBJ2-3, is GAGVSQSPSNKVTEKGKDVELRCDPISGHTALYWYRQSLGQGLEFLIYFQGNSAPDKSGLPSDRFSAERTGGSVSTLTIQRTQQEDSAVYLCASSLDATQYFGPGTRLTVL.

The rearrangement uses TRBV29-1 and TRBJ2-7; the match to TRBD1 covers 9 bases. The CDR3 runs to 12 residues. V trimming: 7 bases; J trimming: 5 bases; junction bases outside the gene matches: 6. In germline, CDR1 is SQVTM, CDR2 ANQGSEA. The CDR3 coding sequence is TGCAGCGCCGGGGACAGGGACAACGAGCAGTACTTC. Encoded protein: CSAGDRDNEQYF.

This clonotype was seen more than once but under ten times. This chain joins TRBV7-3 and TRBJ2-3, with D perhaps assigned TRBD1 or TRBD2 (6 bases each). Trimming took 1 base from V and 7 from J, leaving 30 bases between them. The germline CDR1 and CDR2 sequences are SGHTA and FQGTGA. The length of the CDR3 is 20 residues. DNA for the CDR3: TGTGCCAGCAGCTTAATGGGTATAAACTCGGGGGCGCACCTTAACAATACGCAGTATTTT. Its translation: CASSLMGINSGAHLNNTQYF.

For the CDR3, the DNA is TGTGCCAGCAGTCTCCTGTCCGGTCAAGAGACCCAGTACTTC. It translates to CASSLLSGQETQYF. V is TRBV6-2 or TRBV6-3 and J is TRBJ2-5; no clear D. Trimming took off 5 bases at V and 2 bases at J, with 12 bases between the two ends. There are 14 residues in the CDR3. The germline V gene has CDR1 MNHEY and CDR2 SVGEGT.

This clonotype was counted a single time. This chain uses TRBV2 with TRBJ1-2; D possibly corresponds to TRBD1 (5 bases). Germline CDR1 is SNHLY and CDR2 is FYNNEI. The V and J ends lost 10 bases and 7 bases respectively, with 13 bases between them. This CDR3 contains 11 residues. The CDR3 DNA reads TGTGCCAACCCAGGGTTGGCTGGCTACACCTTC. This gives the protein CANPGLAGYTF.

This clonotype has more than one count but fewer than ten. V gene TRBV12-3 or TRBV12-4 combines with J gene TRBJ2-1; the match to TRBD2 covers 9 bases. The V and J ends lost 5 bases and 0 bases, in that order; junction bases with no gene match: 11. The CDR3 loop spans 18 amino acids. This chain's CDR3 is CASSPPDSGGPSYNEQFF. The DNA for the CDR3 is TGTGCCAGCAGTCCCCCCGATAGCGGGGGCCCCTCCTACAATGAGCAGTTCTTC.

This chain joins TRBV29-1 and TRBJ1-6, with TRBD1 as a possible D gene (5 bases). Germline values: CDR1 SQVTM, CDR2 ANQGSEA. This CDR3 contains 14 residues. Trimming removed 6 bases at V and 0 bases at J, with 9 bases between. In DNA form, the CDR3 reads TGCAGCGTATGGGGGAGCTCCTATAATTCACCCCTCCACTTT. Protein sequence: CSVWGSSYNSPLHF.

This clonotype appeared once. This chain uses TRBV12-3 or TRBV12-4 with TRBJ1-1, with D tentatively TRBD1 (5 bases). This CDR3 region has 14 residues. V lost 6 bases to trimming and J lost 1 base, with 12 bases between them. The CDR3 DNA reads as TGTGCCAGCAGCCCGGGACTCTGGAACACTGAAGCTTTCTTT. Its protein product is CASSPGLWNTEAFF.

The chain has TRBV3-1 and TRBJ2-5, with D perhaps TRBD1 (5 bases). Trimming left V 6 bases short and J 0 bases short, with 8 bases between. CDR3 length equals 13 residues. Germline V lookup: CDR1 LGHDT, CDR2 YNNKEL (reference sequence). The DNA of the CDR3 is TGTGCCAGCAGGTCGGACAACCAAGAGACCCAGTACTTC. This gives the protein CASRSDNQETQYF.

This clonotype was seen more than once but under ten times. The CDR3 coding sequence is TGCAGTGCTAGAAAGGTGGGACGGACCTACGAGCAGTACTTC. Translation gives CSARKVGRTYEQYF. The chain carries TRBV20-1 and TRBJ2-7; perhaps D is TRBD1 or TRBD2 (5 bases each). V shed 2 bases and J shed 2 bases, with 13 bases lying between them. The CDR3 spans 14 residues. CDR1 and CDR2 from the germline V gene are DFQATT and SNEGSKA (reference sequence).

The chain has TRBV27 and TRBJ2-1, with TRBD2 matching over 10 bases. This CDR3 contains 16 residues. V trimming: 6 bases; J trimming: 3 bases; junction bases outside the gene matches: 8. Germline V CDR1 and CDR2: MNHEY, SMNVEV (reference sequence). The CDR3 reads CASSLGLAENYNEQFF. The CDR3 nucleotides read TGTGCCAGCAGCCTAGGACTAGCGGAAAACTACAATGAGCAGTTCTTC.

The genes are TRBV27 and TRBJ2-2; 8 bases align to TRBD1. The CDR3 covers 15 residues. Germline CDR1 is MNHEY and CDR2 is SMNVEV (reference sequence). Germline trimming cut 4 bases from V and 5 bases from J; bases unmatched to any gene: 6. DNA of the CDR3: TGTGCCAGCAGTTCTAGGACAGGGAAGACCGGGGAGCTGTTTTTT. Its protein is CASSSRTGKTGELFF.

This clonotype is a singleton in its sample. Relative to the germline gene, one junction end is altered; a read error may explain this. This sequence joins TRBV4-1 and TRBJ1-5; TRBD1 might be the D (6 bases). CDR3 length equals 14 residues. Germline assignment: CDR1 MGHRA and CDR2 YSYEKL. The CDR3 nucleotides read TGCGCCAGCAGCCAGGGGGCTAGCAAGCAGCCCCAGCATTTT. Translation gives CASSQGASKQPQHF.

This clonotype was found once. A read error may be the cause here, since a much bigger clone is one base away. The V call is TRBV7-2, the J call TRBJ1-4; 8 bases match TRBD1. The CDR3 length is 14 residues. The V and J ends lost 4 bases and 4 bases, in that order; junction bases with no gene match: 2. Germline CDR1 reads SGHTA; CDR2 reads FQGNSA. The CDR3 region is CASSCDRGNEKLFF. The CDR3 region has the DNA TGTGCCAGCAGCTGTGACAGGGGTAATGAAAAACTGTTTTTT.

This clonotype has at least ten counts. V is TRBV2 and J is TRBJ1-2; 7 bases agree with TRBD1. CDR3 size: 13 residues. The germline V gene has CDR1 SNHLY and CDR2 FYNNEI. The V segment lost 2 bases and the J segment 9 bases; nucleotides outside the gene matches: 6. Written as DNA, the CDR3 is TGTGCCAGCAGTGAACGCACGGACAGGCGCTACACCTTC. The encoded protein is CASSERTDRRYTF.

The sample holds a few counts of this clonotype. The J gene is TRBJ2-3, the V gene TRBV12-3 or TRBV12-4; a weak D match, TRBD2 (6 bases). This CDR3 has 15 amino acids. V lost 4 bases, J lost 4 bases, and 15 bases lay in between. The CDR3 sequence: CASSSQYPSADTQYF. Here the CDR3 DNA reads TGTGCCAGCAGTTCCCAGTACCCTAGCGCAGATACGCAGTATTTT.

Concerning this clonotype itself: A much larger clone differs from this one at a single base, so this may be a read error. The chain couples TRBV29-1 to TRBJ2-1; TRBD2 matches at 8 bases. CDR1 and CDR2 from the germline V gene are SQVTM and ANQGSEA. This CDR3 contains 14 residues. The V gene end was trimmed by 5 bases and the J gene end by 9 bases; junction bases not matched to a gene: 12. The CDR3 sequence is CSVHPSGWVGEQFF. The CDR3, as DNA: TGCAGCGTTCACCCTAGCGGGTGGGTCGGTGAGCAGTTCTTC.

The genes are TRBV3-1 and TRBJ1-1, with 7 bases lining up with TRBD1. The V gene end was trimmed by 3 bases and the J gene end by 4 bases; junction bases not matched to a gene: 11. Germline V gene data show CDR1 as LGHDT and CDR2 as YNNKEL (reference sequence). The CDR3 covers 16 residues. The CDR3 loop reads CASSHAPTGTGTEAFF. CDR3 nucleotide sequence: TGTGCCAGCAGCCATGCCCCGACAGGGACGGGCACTGAAGCTTTCTTT.

The V gene is TRBV6-2 or TRBV6-3, the J gene TRBJ2-1; 9 nucleotides match TRBD1. The J call is doubtful: the DNA matches TRBJ2-7 better. This CDR3 comprises 14 residues. Germline CDR1 reads MNHEY; CDR2 reads SVGEGT. CDR3 in DNA: TGTGCCAGCAGCGAAGGGACAGGGTACAATGAGCAGTACTTC. This sequence encodes CASSEGTGYNEQYF.

The chain joins TRBV20-1 to TRBJ2-4; D unclear. The DNA end is more similar to TRBJ2-7, so the J call may be wrong. CDR3 length: 13 residues. Germline V gene lookup returns CDR1 DFQATT and CDR2 SNEGSKA (reference sequence). CDR3 DNA sequence: TGCAGTGCTAGAGATGGCAGTCTGGGCGAGCAGTACTTC. Encoded protein: CSARDGSLGEQYF.